The clone carrying this T cell receptor (beta chain) was seen more than once but under ten times. Time point reported: patch test 1, 2 weeks after DPC sensitization. Treatment denoted: therapeutic diphenylcyclopropenone sensitization with weekly scalp DPC. Patients had alopecia, were aged 18 to 70, and were not pregnant. CDR3 length equals 15 residues. CDR1 is MGHDK and CDR2 is SYGVNS in the germline V gene. Losses at the gene ends were 4 bases for V and 6 bases for J; bases not matched to a gene: 7. The sample belongs to a study of human T cells and chemical hapten exposure. Study-level information: Diphenylcyclopropenone, dosed weekly to the scalp, was given to patients throughout the roughly 24-week study. Alopecia universalis, totalis or areata was present in patients who were mostly female.

MiXCR, run by TCRdb on the RACE reads, gives a single entry per CDR3 protein. The sample yields nearly 350,000 distinct CDR3 sequences, around 7% seen once. The chain is built from TRBV25-1 and TRBJ2-2, with 8 bases lining up with TRBD1. This specimen was whole blood, taken in connection with sensitization to the hapten diphenylcyclopropenone (DPC). This sequence originates from a woman aged 18-30 years with alopecia areata. Some clones in this sample may be carry-over from other donors' samples. The CDR3 DNA is TGTGCCAGCAGTGTAAAGACAGGGGAGGCCGGGGAGCTGTTTTTT. It encodes CASSVKTGEAGELFF.